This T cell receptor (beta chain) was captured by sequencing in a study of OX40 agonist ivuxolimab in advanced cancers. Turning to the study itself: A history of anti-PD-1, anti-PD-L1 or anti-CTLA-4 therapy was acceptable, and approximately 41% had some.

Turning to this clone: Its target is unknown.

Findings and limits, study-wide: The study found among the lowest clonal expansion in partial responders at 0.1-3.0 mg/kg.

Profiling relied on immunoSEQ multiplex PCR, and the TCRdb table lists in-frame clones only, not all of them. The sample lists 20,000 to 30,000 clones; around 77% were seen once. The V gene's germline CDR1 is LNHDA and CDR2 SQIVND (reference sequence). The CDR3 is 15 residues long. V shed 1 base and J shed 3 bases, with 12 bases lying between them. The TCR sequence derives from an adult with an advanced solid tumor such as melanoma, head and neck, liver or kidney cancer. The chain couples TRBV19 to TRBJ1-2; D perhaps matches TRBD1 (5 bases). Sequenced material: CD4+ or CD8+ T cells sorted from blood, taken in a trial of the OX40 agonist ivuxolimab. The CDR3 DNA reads TGTGCCAGTAGTATAGGGTCCGAGGGGTACTATGGCTACACCTTC. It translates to CASSIGSEGYYGYTF.